This is a list of T cell receptor beta chains from one sample in a study of blood T cells in healthy people across ages. Using its own MiXCR run on the 5' RACE reads, TCRdb lists one record per CDR3 protein. The sample includes some 890,000 distinct CDR3 sequences, just under 30% of them seen just once. These data also featured in a second study, about T cells of mothers and their children.

The sequencing input was blood. The receptors derive from a woman aged 40-49 years in good health. Both conserved end residues are trimmed from each CDR3. A D gene is named only where the DNA matches it firmly.

TRBD2,12,NA,TRBV6-6,ASQVGSGSPEQY
NA,12,TRBJ1-6,TRBV20-1,SARGQLDNSPLH
TRBD1,14,TRBJ2-1,TRBV3-1,ASSPDYRGPQNEQF
NA,9,TRBJ1-2,TRBV29-1,SAGTNYGYT
TRBD1,12,TRBJ2-7,TRBV12-3/TRBV12-4,ASIEGADTYEQY
TRBD2,13,TRBJ2-7,TRBV28,ASSFPGLATGGQY
NA,10,TRBJ2-1,TRBV6-5,ASSYGQGEQF
NA,11,TRBJ1-2,TRBV2,ASSGETVYGYT
TRBD1,12,NA,TRBV7-9,ASSFPGQGDEQY
NA,8,TRBJ2-7,TRBV20-1,SVNNYEQY
NA,12,TRBJ1-4,TRBV20-1,SASGAGTPRGLF
NA,13,TRBJ1-5,TRBV7-3,ASSSLGSSNQPQH
NA,12,TRBJ2-5,TRBV5-5,ASSFRGAPETQY
NA,13,TRBJ2-4,TRBV20-1,SARVVGPRDNEQY
NA,11,TRBJ1-1,TRBV12-3/TRBV12-4,ASSLGITAEAF
NA,14,TRBJ2-4,TRBV3-1,ASSQRRASGKNIQY
NA,9,TRBJ1-2,TRBV29-1,SELSGNGYT
TRBD2,15,TRBJ2-3,TRBV11-2,ASSPGGGLSGTDTQY
TRBD1,13,TRBJ1-2,TRBV6-6,ASSLPGGTNYGYT
TRBD2,13,TRBJ2-5,TRBV2,ASNLNGGAGETQY
NA,11,TRBJ1-2,TRBV5-1,ASSLERTRGYT
NA,15,TRBJ1-1,TRBV29-1,SVARVQRWTMNTEAF
TRBD2,14,TRBJ2-7,TRBV3-1,ASSQETSGVPHEQY
NA,12,TRBJ2-7,TRBV7-2,ASSSQLTDYEQY
TRBD2,15,TRBJ2-5,TRBV7-6,ASSLVGTSGGPRTQY
NA,18,TRBJ2-3,TRBV11-2,ASSLDQAFGAGAITDTQY